One and the same sample provided the 30 T cell receptor beta chains below, sequenced in a study of T cell clonotyping in hematopoietic cell transplantation. Indicated time point: recipient sample about 28 days before transplant, after cytoreduction. Sequencing was performed with immunoSEQ multiplex PCR; in TCRdb, only in-frame clones are kept and a portion is missing. This table has about 26,000 clones, about 79% appearing once. Sequenced material: peripheral blood mononuclear cells, taken before stem cell transplant. The source is a woman aged 55-69 years with acute myeloid leukemia. Some clones in this sample may be carry-over from other donors' samples.

The genes are TRBV7-6 and TRBJ2-7, with TRBD1 matching over 11 bases. V was clipped by 5 bases and J by 2 bases; unmatched bases: 2. The CDR3 has 14 amino acids. The V gene's germline CDR1 is SGHVS and CDR2 FNYEAQ. CDR3 protein: CASSPGQGAYEQYF. The DNA of the CDR3 is TGTGCCAGCAGCCCGGGACAGGGGGCCTACGAGCAGTACTTC.

This CDR3 is CASSEEGTGSGATIYF. The CDR3 DNA follows: TGTGCCAGCAGTGAAGAGGGGACCGGCAGCGGGGCCACCATATATTTT. The chain recombines TRBV2 with TRBJ1-3; TRBD1 is a possible D gene (5 bases). The length of the CDR3 is 16 residues. CDR1 is SNHLY and CDR2 is FYNNEI in the germline V gene. V was cut by 1 base and J by 9 bases, with 19 bases left in between.

The chain couples TRBV29-1 to TRBJ2-7; unclear D gene. This CDR3 has 12 residues. V was shortened by 0 bases and J by 7 bases, with 10 bases between the two germline ends. Looked up from germline, CDR1 is SQVTM and CDR2 is ANQGSEA. The CDR3 loop is CSVEDRTGEQYF. The CDR3 DNA sequence: TGCAGCGTTGAAGATCGAACTGGAGAGCAGTACTTC.

The rearrangement joins TRBV5-4 to TRBJ1-2; 7 bases line up with TRBD1. The V gene's germline CDR1 is SGHNT and CDR2 YYREEE (reference sequence). The CDR3 runs 14 residues. V was clipped by 3 bases and J by 5 bases; unmatched bases: 7. CDR3 region: CASSSQQGTYGYTF. The CDR3 bases are TGTGCCAGCAGCTCCCAACAGGGGACTTATGGCTACACCTTC.

This clone was counted a few times. This rearrangement joins TRBV2 to TRBJ2-3; tentative D call: TRBD2 (6 bases). Trimming shortened V by 9 bases and J by 0 bases, and 7 bases separated the two germline ends. Per germline, CDR1 SNHLY and CDR2 FYNNEI. This CDR3 spans 12 amino acids. CDR3 nucleotide sequence: TGTGCCAGAGGGACTAGCACAGATACGCAGTATTTT. This codes for CARGTSTDTQYF. Drawing the rest from reference TRBV2 and TRBJ2-3, the complete variable domain is EPEVTQTPSHQVTQMGQEVILRCVPISNHLYFYWYRQILGQKVEFLVSFYNNEISEKSEIFDDQFSVERPDGSNFTLKIRSTKLEDSAMYFCARGTSTDTQYFGPGTRLTVL.

The chain joins TRBV28 to TRBJ1-2; 10 nucleotides align to TRBD1. CDR1 MDHEN and CDR2 SYDVKM come from the germline V gene. J was trimmed by 4 bases and V by 5 bases; bases with no gene match: 7. The CDR3 is made up of 15 amino acids. The CDR3 DNA reads as TGTGCCAGCAGTCCCGGGGACAGGGGCTCCTATGGCTACACCTTC. Translation: CASSPGDRGSYGYTF.

The V call is TRBV15, the J call TRBJ2-1, with 7 bases fitting TRBD2. The V and J ends lost 3 bases and 3 bases, in that order; junction bases with no gene match: 5. Per germline, CDR1 LNHNV and CDR2 YYDKDF (reference sequence). CDR3 length: 15 amino acids. CDR3 loop: CATSRGWGGYNEQFF. The CDR3 DNA follows: TGTGCCACCAGCAGGGGGTGGGGGGGCTACAATGAGCAGTTCTTC.

This clone was seen more than once but under ten times. The chain recombines TRBV12-5 with TRBJ1-6; 7 positions agree with TRBD1. From germline, CDR1 is LGHNT and CDR2 FRNRAP. CDR3 length: 14 residues. The CDR3 loop is CASGDSNTNSPLHF. DNA for the CDR3: TGTGCCTCTGGGGACAGCAATACCAATTCACCCCTCCACTTT. Complete variable domain (other parts from reference TRBV12-5 and TRBJ1-6): DARVTQTPRHKVTEMGQEVTMRCQPILGHNTVFWYRQTMMQGLELLAYFRNRAPLDDSGMPKDRFSAEMPDATLATLKIQPSEPRDSAVYFCASGDSNTNSPLHFGNGTRLTVT.

The chain has TRBV14 and TRBJ2-3; D may be TRBD1 (5 bases). V was shortened by 4 bases and J by 3 bases, with 8 bases between the two germline ends. The CDR3 has 13 amino acids. In germline, CDR1 is SGHDN, CDR2 FVKESK. The CDR3 nucleotides read TGTGCCAGCAGCCCCAGGGTTACAGATACGCAGTATTTT. This gives the protein CASSPRVTDTQYF.

V is TRBV5-6 and J is TRBJ2-2; 15 positions match TRBD2. Trimming at V came to 4 bases and at J to 7 bases, leaving 8 bases not matched to a gene. Germline lookup yields CDR1 SGHDT and CDR2 YYEEEE. This CDR3 region has 17 residues. In DNA, the CDR3 is TGTGCCAGCAGCCCCGGACTAGCGGGGGGGCCGTACGGGGAGCTGTTTTTT. Protein product: CASSPGLAGGPYGELFF. Together with reference TRBV5-6 and TRBJ2-2, the CDR3 gives the full variable domain: DAGVTQSPTHLIKTRGQQVTLRCSPKSGHDTVSWYQQALGQGPQFIFQYYEEEERQRGNFPDRFSGHQFPNYSSELNVNALLLGDSALYLCASSPGLAGGPYGELFFGEGSRLTVL.

J is TRBJ2-5 and V is TRBV2, with 7 bases identical to TRBD2. V shed 10 bases, J shed 7 bases, and the junction held 12 bases outside the gene matches. Germline lookup yields CDR1 SNHLY and CDR2 FYNNEI. This CDR3 has 13 amino acids. CDR3 nucleotide sequence: TGTGCCACCCAACTAGCGCCCCGGGGGACCCAGTACTTC. This encodes CATQLAPRGTQYF.

The V gene is TRBV5-6, the J gene TRBJ2-7, with 8 bases matching TRBD2. This CDR3 is built from 15 residues. Germline-derived CDR1 and CDR2 are SGHDT and YYEEEE. Trimming removed 5 bases from V and 2 bases from J; junction bases left unmatched: 9. CDR3 in amino acids: CASRPGTSHAYEQYF. In DNA form, the CDR3 reads TGTGCCAGCAGACCGGGGACTAGTCACGCCTACGAGCAGTACTTC. Variable domain in full (rest from reference TRBV5-6 and TRBJ2-7): DAGVTQSPTHLIKTRGQQVTLRCSPKSGHDTVSWYQQALGQGPQFIFQYYEEEERQRGNFPDRFSGHQFPNYSSELNVNALLLGDSALYLCASRPGTSHAYEQYFGPGTRLTVT.

This clone showed up just once. This chain links TRBV28 with TRBJ2-7, with TRBD2 matching over 9 bases. This CDR3 is built from 14 residues. Trimming at V came to 5 bases and at J to 7 bases, leaving 9 bases not matched to a gene. Germline values: CDR1 MDHEN, CDR2 SYDVKM. The CDR3 region has the DNA TGTGCCAGCAGTCCTAGCGGGACCCGGGGAGAGCAGTACTTC. Amino acid sequence: CASSPSGTRGEQYF.

The chain employs TRBV28 and TRBJ1-2; D may be TRBD1 (6 bases). Per germline, CDR1 MDHEN and CDR2 SYDVKM. The CDR3 has 12 amino acids. V was cut by 6 bases and J by 10 bases, with 15 bases left in between. The CDR3 region is CASRTAGAAYTF. The CDR3, as DNA: TGTGCCAGCAGGACCGCAGGGGCCGCCTACACCTTC.

The chain uses TRBV12-5 and TRBJ2-1; D possibly corresponds to TRBD1 (5 bases). Deletions cut 0 bases from V and 2 bases from J, with 14 bases between. Germline V gene lookup returns CDR1 LGHNT and CDR2 FRNRAP. The CDR3 has 17 amino acids. The CDR3 spells CASGLVKQVGAYNEQFF. In nucleotides, the CDR3 is TGTGCTAGTGGTTTGGTTAAACAGGTAGGGGCCTACAATGAGCAGTTCTTC. Combining the CDR3 with reference TRBV12-5 and TRBJ2-1 gives the whole variable domain DARVTQTPRHKVTEMGQEVTMRCQPILGHNTVFWYRQTMMQGLELLAYFRNRAPLDDSGMPKDRFSAEMPDATLATLKIQPSEPRDSAVYFCASGLVKQVGAYNEQFFGPGTRLTVL.

This clone has only one observation. The chain links TRBV4-3 to TRBJ2-7; no reliable D call. The CDR3 totals 15 residues. Germline V gene data show CDR1 as LGHNA and CDR2 as YSLEER. V dropped 4 bases and J dropped 1 base, with 14 bases sitting between them. The CDR3 is CASSLLDGSSYEQYF. The CDR3 bases are TGCGCCAGCAGCCTTTTAGACGGTTCATCCTACGAGCAGTACTTC.

The V call is TRBV5-8, the J call TRBJ2-7; D is undetermined. Germline lookup yields CDR1 SGHTS and CDR2 YDEGEE. The CDR3 is made up of 17 amino acids. Trimming pared 1 base from V and 0 bases from J, leaving 17 bases between. The CDR3: CASSLTTGIGSSYEQYF. CDR3 coding DNA: TGTGCCAGCAGCTTGACAACTGGTATCGGATCCTCCTACGAGCAGTACTTC.

As DNA, the CDR3 is TGTGCCAGCATGGAGGTCAATCAGCCCCAGCATTTT. Its translation is CASMEVNQPQHF. The chain uses TRBV2 and TRBJ1-5; no firm D call. The CDR3 runs 12 residues. Per germline, CDR1 SNHLY and CDR2 FYNNEI. Trimming took 7 bases from V and 3 from J, leaving 7 bases between them.

CDR3 sequence: CASSGGGPGPSSYNSPLHF. CDR3 in DNA: TGCGCCAGCAGCGGGGGGGGGCCAGGCCCGAGCTCCTATAATTCACCCCTCCACTTT. J is TRBJ1-6 and V is TRBV5-1, with a weak D call TRBD1 (6 bases). Trimming pared 4 bases from V and 0 bases from J, leaving 20 bases between. This CDR3 region has 19 residues. CDR1 SGHRS and CDR2 YFSETQ come from the germline V gene.

The chain combines TRBV19 with TRBJ1-1; maybe TRBD1 (6 bases). This CDR3 contains 14 residues. In germline, CDR1 is LNHDA, CDR2 SQIVND (reference sequence). Trimming cost V 3 bases and J 5 bases, with 13 bases left between them. In DNA, the CDR3 is TGTGCCAGTAGTATCCGGGGGGCTGGTACTGAAGCTTTCTTT. This gives the protein CASSIRGAGTEAFF.

The chain uses TRBV6-1 and TRBJ1-5; D uncertain. Trimming took off 1 base at V and 9 bases at J, with 4 bases between the two ends. CDR1 and CDR2 (germline): MNHNS, SASEGT. This CDR3 is 11 amino acids long. CDR3 nucleotide sequence: TGTGCCAGCAGTGAAGAGGGGCCCCAGCATTTT. It codes for CASSEEGPQHF.

The chain has TRBV11-2 and TRBJ2-5, with D perhaps matching TRBD1 (5 bases). The CDR3 sequence is 15 residues long. Germline CDR1 and CDR2: SGHAT and FQNNGV. Trimming cost V 1 base and J 1 base, with 10 bases left between them. The CDR3 nucleotides read TGTGCCAGCAGCTTAGGTGGCAGGGTCCAAGAGACCCAGTACTTC. Encoded protein: CASSLGGRVQETQYF.

V gene TRBV6-6 combines with J gene TRBJ2-3; D is possibly TRBD2 (7 bases). Germline V gives CDR1 MNHNY, CDR2 SVGAGI (reference sequence). With 4 bases removed from V and 2 bases from J, the gap between germline ends came to 13 bases. The CDR3 runs 15 residues. The CDR3 bases are TGTGCCAGCAGTTTAAGGGGGGGGTCCACAGATACGCAGTATTTT. Its translation: CASSLRGGSTDTQYF.

This chain links TRBV7-9 with TRBJ1-4; 7 bases agree with TRBD1. The trim removed 5 bases at V and 3 bases at J, leaving 9 bases unmatched. Germline V gives CDR1 SEHNR, CDR2 FQNEAQ (reference sequence). The CDR3 has 16 amino acids. The CDR3 reads CASSPGPGGANEKLFF. Written as DNA, the CDR3 is TGTGCCAGCAGCCCAGGGCCAGGGGGAGCTAATGAAAAACTGTTTTTT.

The chain recombines TRBV2 with TRBJ2-2; tentatively, D is TRBD1 (6 bases). Germline assignment: CDR1 SNHLY and CDR2 FYNNEI. The CDR3 spans 12 residues. V gave up 5 bases and J gave up 6 bases, with 7 bases separating them. CDR3 in amino acids: CASSQGSGELFF. The DNA for the CDR3 is TGTGCCAGCAGTCAGGGGTCCGGGGAGCTGTTTTTT.

This chain links TRBV7-2 with TRBJ2-6, with 14 bases aligning to TRBD2. The CDR3 consists of 18 residues. Germline V gene sequence: CDR1 SGHTA, CDR2 FQGNSA. V was pared by 4 bases and J by 1 base, with 3 bases of the junction left unmatched. The CDR3 is CASSSGLAGGSGANVLTF. The CDR3 coding sequence is TGTGCCAGCAGCTCCGGACTAGCGGGGGGATCTGGGGCCAACGTCCTGACTTTC. The variable domain in full, with the rest retrieved from reference TRBV7-2 and TRBJ2-6, is GAGVSQSPSNKVTEKGKDVELRCDPISGHTALYWYRQSLGQGLEFLIYFQGNSAPDKSGLPSDRFSAERTGGSVSTLTIQRTQQEDSAVYLCASSSGLAGGSGANVLTFGAGSRLTVL.

In the case of this clone: A read error may account for a junction end that differs from germline. The CDR3 reads CASSLGLAAYNEQFF. The CDR3 nucleotides are TGTGCTAGCAGCTTAGGACTAGCGGCCTACAATGAGCAGTTCTTC. The gene calls are TRBV7-7 and TRBJ2-1; 10 bases are shared with TRBD2. The CDR3 is made up of 15 amino acids. Germline CDR1 SSHAT, CDR2 FNYEAQ (reference sequence).

This chain joins TRBV5-1 and TRBJ2-1, with a tentative D call TRBD1 (6 bases). Per the germline V gene, CDR1 is SGHRS and CDR2 is YFSETQ. With 0 bases removed from V and 15 bases from J, the gap between germline ends came to 10 bases. This CDR3 region has 11 residues. The CDR3 loop is CASSLEGGLFF. The CDR3 bases are TGCGCCAGCAGCTTGGAAGGGGGTCTGTTCTTC.

The chain has TRBV5-1 and TRBJ2-7, with 10 nucleotides matching TRBD1. The CDR3 consists of 17 residues. Germline V CDR1 and CDR2: SGHRS, YFSETQ. The V and J ends lost 0 bases and 7 bases, in that order; junction bases with no gene match: 13. The CDR3 region has the DNA TGCGCCAGCAGCTTGGGCTTCCTGACAGGGGGCTCGAAAGAGCAGTACTTC. This encodes CASSLGFLTGGSKEQYF.

The chain has TRBV29-1 and TRBJ2-7; D is uncertain. The CDR3 has 12 residues. Germline-derived CDR1 and CDR2 are SQVTM and ANQGSEA. Trimming took off 7 bases at V and 1 base at J, with 11 bases between the two ends. The CDR3 region is CSALDGSYEQYF. The CDR3 nucleotides read TGCAGCGCGTTGGACGGGTCCTACGAGCAGTACTTC.